The 27 T cell receptor beta chains below were found in one sample sequenced in a study of human T cells and chemical hapten exposure. TCRdb called the RACE reads again in MiXCR, with one record for every CDR3 protein. The sample holds approximately 400,000 distinct CDR3 sequences, about 5.1% seen once. The time point here: pre-sensitization, week 0. Stated treatment: therapeutic diphenylcyclopropenone sensitization with weekly scalp DPC. The sequencing here drew on whole blood, taken in connection with sensitization to the hapten diphenylcyclopropenone (DPC). The receptors come from a woman aged 50 to 60 with alopecia areata. Some clones in this sample may be carry-over from other donors' samples.

This clonotype was seen repeatedly, ten times or more. The chain combines TRBV5-1 with TRBJ2-1, with 7 bases matching TRBD2. The CDR3 runs 12 residues. The ends lost 3 bases at V and 11 bases at J; junction bases unmatched: 5. Looked up from germline, CDR1 is SGHRS and CDR2 is YFSETQ. The CDR3 DNA reads as TGCGCCAGCAGCTCCCCCAGCGGGAAGCAGTTCTTC. Protein sequence: CASSSPSGKQFF.

This clonotype was counted ten times or more. V and J are TRBV6-5 and TRBJ1-5; perhaps TRBD1 as D (5 bases). Trimming pared 6 bases from V and 0 bases from J, leaving 12 bases between. The germline V gene encodes CDR1 MNHEY and CDR2 SVGAGI. This CDR3 contains 15 residues. The CDR3 spells CASRSTVNSNQPQHF. In DNA, the CDR3 is TGTGCCAGCAGGTCGACAGTGAATAGCAATCAGCCCCAGCATTTT.

The V call is TRBV5-1, the J call TRBJ1-1; D is ambiguous. This CDR3 comprises 15 residues. CDR1 is SGHRS and CDR2 is YFSETQ in the germline V gene. Trimming left V 0 bases short and J 0 bases short, with 9 bases between. CDR3 in amino acids: CASSLGASVNTEAFF. The CDR3 DNA follows: TGCGCCAGCAGCTTGGGGGCCAGTGTGAACACTGAAGCTTTCTTT.

The table lists this clonotype with a few counts. The rearrangement uses TRBV12-3 or TRBV12-4 and TRBJ1-5; D is uncertain. The length of the CDR3 is 14 residues. V was cut by 0 bases and J by 6 bases, with 9 bases left in between. This chain's CDR3 is CASSLALEGQPQHF. The CDR3 nucleotides read TGTGCCAGCAGTTTAGCGCTGGAGGGTCAGCCCCAGCATTTT.

There are many counts of this clonotype. The chain joins TRBV7-9 to TRBJ2-7; D gene ambiguous. The germline gives CDR1 SEHNR, CDR2 FQNEAQ (reference sequence). The CDR3 length is 12 residues. V gave up 1 base and J gave up 3 bases, with 4 bases separating them. The CDR3 reads CASSLVNYEQYF. In DNA, the CDR3 is TGTGCCAGCAGCTTAGTAAACTACGAGCAGTACTTC.

This clonotype has a count of ten or more. The J gene is TRBJ2-3, the V gene TRBV21-1; TRBD2, the table's D call, lacks a check against the DNA. TRBV21-1 is a documented pseudogene. The CDR3 has 15 residues. The CDR3 coding sequence is TGTGCCAGCAGCGCCTTAGAGGGCTATCAAAATACGCAGTATTTT. Protein sequence: CASSALEGYQNTQYF.

This clonotype was detected ten times or more. The V call is TRBV20-1, the J call TRBJ2-3; D is ambiguous. The CDR3 contains 10 residues. The germline gives CDR1 DFQATT, CDR2 SNEGSKA (reference sequence). The V end was cut by 3 bases, the J end by 7 bases, with 5 bases between. The CDR3 DNA sequence: TGCAGTGCTAGTCAAAATACGCAGTATTTT. Protein sequence: CSASQNTQYF.

This clonotype was counted many times. The chain combines TRBV9 with TRBJ1-4, with D maybe TRBD1 (5 bases). The germline CDR1 and CDR2 sequences are SGDLS and YYNGEE. Deletions cut 4 bases from V and 6 bases from J, with 16 bases between. The CDR3 is 15 residues long. The chain's CDR3 is CASSFRGASDEKLFF. The DNA for the CDR3 is TGTGCCAGCAGCTTCCGGGGCGCATCTGATGAAAAACTGTTTTTT.

This clonotype was seen ten or more times. In nucleotides, the CDR3 is TGTGCCAGCAGATCTACAGGGCACGAGCAGTTCTTC. As protein: CASRSTGHEQFF. J is TRBJ2-1 and V is TRBV6-5; D may be TRBD1 (6 bases). Trimming took 6 bases from V and 10 from J, leaving 13 bases between them. Germline CDR1 and CDR2: MNHEY and SVGAGI. The length of the CDR3 is 12 residues.

This clonotype came up a few times. The chain recombines TRBV20-1 with TRBJ1-6; possibly TRBD1 for D (5 bases). Germline CDR1 reads DFQATT; CDR2 reads SNEGSKA (reference sequence). V dropped 1 base and J dropped 0 bases, with 16 bases sitting between them. There are 18 residues in the CDR3. This CDR3 reads CSARAGPLQSSYNSPLHF. The CDR3 nucleotides read TGCAGTGCTAGAGCGGGGCCTCTCCAGAGCTCCTATAATTCACCCCTCCACTTT.

This clonotype was seen ten or more times. The chain uses TRBV10-3 and TRBJ2-3; the D is unclear. CDR3 length: 15 residues. The ends were cut back, 1 base at V and 0 bases at J, with 8 bases in the middle. Germline-derived CDR1 and CDR2 are ENHRY and SYGVKD. The CDR3 reads CAISEFKTSTDTQYF. CDR3 in DNA: TGTGCCATCAGTGAGTTCAAAACTAGCACAGATACGCAGTATTTT.

This clonotype was picked up a small number of times. The V and J genes are TRBV29-1 and TRBJ2-7, with D perhaps being TRBD1 or TRBD2 (5 bases each). V was pared by 2 bases and J by 6 bases, with 11 bases between. The CDR3 length is 12 residues. Germline V gene data show CDR1 as SQVTM and CDR2 as ANQGSEA. The CDR3 sequence: CSVELQGPEQYF. CDR3 DNA: TGCAGCGTTGAACTCCAGGGACCCGAGCAGTACTTC.

This clonotype was observed many times. The rearrangement joins TRBV10-2 to TRBJ2-1; 8 nucleotides line up with TRBD2. CDR1 is WSHSY and CDR2 is SAAADI in the germline V gene. V gave up 8 bases and J gave up 5 bases; unmatched junction bases: 8. The CDR3 is 14 amino acids. CDR3 sequence: CASRSGRENNEQFF. In DNA, the CDR3 is TGCGCCAGCCGAAGCGGGAGAGAGAACAATGAGCAGTTCTTC.

The chain is built from TRBV6-6 and TRBJ1-3; TRBD1 matches 9 bases. The CDR3 extends over 15 amino acids. Germline CDR1 is MNHNY and CDR2 is SVGAGI (reference sequence). The V segment lost 6 bases and the J segment 3 bases; nucleotides outside the gene matches: 6. The CDR3 is CASRSTGGDGNTIYF. The CDR3 bases are TGTGCCAGCAGATCGACAGGGGGTGATGGAAACACCATATATTTT.

DNA of the CDR3: TGTGCCAGCAGCTCCCAGGGGCAAGTGGGTGAAGCTTTCTTT. It yields the protein CASSSQGQVGEAFF. J is TRBJ1-1 and V is TRBV7-2, with a possible D match to TRBD1 (6 bases). V gave up 4 bases and J gave up 7 bases, with 16 bases separating them. The CDR3 has 14 residues. Germline V gives CDR1 SGHTA, CDR2 FQGNSA.

This clonotype was counted between two and nine times. The chain has TRBV20-1 and TRBJ2-3; 10 nucleotides line up with TRBD2. This CDR3 is 13 amino acids long. V gave up 4 bases and J gave up 6 bases; unmatched junction bases: 4. CDR1 and CDR2 from the germline V gene are DFQATT and SNEGSKA (reference sequence). The CDR3 nucleotides are TGCAGTGCTACACTAGCGGGGCCGGATACGCAGTATTTT. Translating gives CSATLAGPDTQYF.

The chain joins TRBV24-1 to TRBJ1-5, with a weak D call TRBD1 (6 bases). Germline CDR1 is KGHDR and CDR2 is SFDVKD. The CDR3 runs 14 residues. V was trimmed by 9 bases and J by 3 bases, leaving 14 bases between them. As DNA, the CDR3 is TGTGCCACCTCTACAGGGTTGGCCAATCAGCCCCAGCATTTT. This gives the protein CATSTGLANQPQHF.

This clonotype was counted ten times or more. An end of the junction does not agree with germline; a read error may underlie this. V is TRBV6-5 and J is TRBJ2-7; TRBD2 matches at 14 bases. CDR3 size: 13 residues. Germline assignment: CDR1 MNHEY and CDR2 SVGAGI. The CDR3 loop is CASSYGLAGGLNF. The CDR3 DNA reads TGTGCCAGCAGTTATGGACTAGCGGGAGGATTGAACTTC.

This chain joins TRBV5-6 and TRBJ2-3; 9 bases align to TRBD2. Trimming removed 3 bases from V and 1 base from J; junction bases left unmatched: 9. From germline, CDR1 is SGHDT and CDR2 YYEEEE. The CDR3 has 17 residues. The CDR3, as DNA: TGTGCCAGCAGCTCAGACGCCGGGACTAGCCGCACAGATACGCAGTATTTT. Translated, it gives CASSSDAGTSRTDTQYF. Full variable domain (rest looked up from reference TRBV5-6 and TRBJ2-3): DAGVTQSPTHLIKTRGQQVTLRCSPKSGHDTVSWYQQALGQGPQFIFQYYEEEERQRGNFPDRFSGHQFPNYSSELNVNALLLGDSALYLCASSSDAGTSRTDTQYFGPGTRLTVL.

This clonotype was detected ten times or more. This chain connects TRBV12-3 or TRBV12-4 to TRBJ1-3, with 7 positions matching TRBD1. The J segment lost 5 bases and the V segment lost 4 bases, leaving 5 bases of the junction unmatched. The CDR3 runs to 14 residues. CDR3 nucleotide sequence: TGTGCCAGCAGTTCCAGACAGGGTCGAAACACCATATATTTT. It specifies CASSSRQGRNTIYF.

The genes are TRBV29-1 and TRBJ2-3; no clear D. Trimming took off 4 bases at V and 0 bases at J, with 11 bases between the two ends. Germline CDR1 is SQVTM and CDR2 is ANQGSEA. The CDR3 length is 14 residues. CDR3 residues: CSVVASPSTDTQYF. The CDR3 coding sequence is TGCAGCGTTGTCGCCAGTCCTAGCACAGATACGCAGTATTTT.

The chain employs TRBV5-1 and TRBJ2-4; TRBD1 matches 7 bases. This CDR3 comprises 13 residues. CDR1 and CDR2 (germline): SGHRS, YFSETQ. V lost 4 bases, J lost 4 bases, and 2 bases stayed unmatched. The chain's CDR3 is CASSLDRKNIQYF. CDR3 DNA sequence: TGCGCCAGCAGCCTGGACAGGAAAAACATTCAGTACTTC.

The rearrangement joins TRBV4-1 to TRBJ1-4; 8 bases line up with TRBD1. With V trimmed by 3 bases and J by 8 bases, 8 bases remained unmatched. The germline V gene encodes CDR1 MGHRA and CDR2 YSYEKL. The CDR3 sequence is 15 residues long. CDR3 in DNA: TGCGCCAGCAGCCAGGAGGACAGGGTCGGAGAAAAACTGTTTTTT. Protein sequence: CASSQEDRVGEKLFF.

This clonotype was detected only a few times. V usage is TRBV9 and J usage is TRBJ2-2, with TRBD2 matching 8 bases. Germline V gives CDR1 SGDLS, CDR2 YYNGEE. V was clipped by 3 bases and J by 2 bases; unmatched bases: 15. The CDR3 is 19 amino acids. This CDR3 reads CASSGGGLAGSSNTGELFF. The CDR3, as DNA: TGTGCCAGCAGCGGTGGTGGGTTAGCGGGGAGTTCCAACACCGGGGAGCTGTTTTTT.

In this sample, this clonotype turned up many times. The chain recombines TRBV3-1 with TRBJ2-7, with 8 bases that match TRBD1. The V gene end was trimmed by 4 bases and the J gene end by 6 bases; junction bases not matched to a gene: 11. Germline CDR1 is LGHDT and CDR2 is YNNKEL (reference sequence). The CDR3 runs 15 residues. Here the CDR3 DNA reads TGTGCCAGCAGCCCAGGAGTTGGACAGGGCCGCGAGCAGTACTTC. Translated: CASSPGVGQGREQYF.

This clonotype came up a few times. This chain links TRBV6-6 with TRBJ1-6; D perhaps matches TRBD1 (6 bases). Deletions cut 8 bases from V and 6 bases from J, with 14 bases between. Germline CDR1 reads MNHNY; CDR2 reads SVGAGI (reference sequence). This CDR3 is built from 14 residues. In DNA form, the CDR3 reads TGTGCCAGCGGCCCGACAGGTTCTAATTCACCCCTCCACTTT. Protein sequence: CASGPTGSNSPLHF.

This clonotype showed up just a few times. The chain uses TRBV5-5 and TRBJ2-1; the D call may be TRBD1 or TRBD2 (6 bases each). CDR3 length equals 16 residues. Germline V lookup: CDR1 SGHKS, CDR2 YYEKEE (reference sequence). V dropped 1 base and J dropped 0 bases, with 11 bases sitting between them. CDR3 sequence (DNA): TGTGCCAGCAGCTTGTCGGGGGCCCCCTCCTACAATGAGCAGTTCTTC. Protein sequence: CASSLSGAPSYNEQFF.